These 19 T cell receptor beta chains were all obtained from the same sample, sequenced in a study of blood T cell repertoires in COVID-19. Using immunoSEQ multiplex PCR, the repertoire was profiled, and TCRdb retains in-frame clones only, with some absent. The sample comprises about 130,000 clones, just under 85% of which are singletons, and roughly 13% rests with the top ten. Sequencing was performed on peripheral blood. The receptors originated from a human donor in a cohort sampled during active COVID-19.

The chain employs TRBV5-1 and TRBJ2-5; possibly TRBD2 for D (5 bases). CDR3 size: 14 residues. Germline V gives CDR1 SGHRS, CDR2 YFSETQ. Trimming cost V 0 bases and J 5 bases, with 11 bases left between them. CDR3 DNA: TGCGCCAGCAGCTTGGCGGGCGGGTTGGAGACCCAGTACTTC. Its protein product is CASSLAGGLETQYF.

The rearrangement links TRBV4-2 to TRBJ2-1; 12 bases align to TRBD2. Germline V gene data show CDR1 as LGHNA and CDR2 as YNFKEQ. The CDR3 totals 17 residues. V lost 0 bases, J lost 10 bases, and 10 bases stayed unmatched. The CDR3 DNA is TGTGCCAGCAGCCAAGAAGTTTCTAGCGGGGGGGCCGGGGAGCAGTTCTTC. It encodes CASSQEVSSGGAGEQFF.

The chain joins TRBV2 to TRBJ1-1; D unresolved. Germline V gene data show CDR1 as SNHLY and CDR2 as FYNNEI. The CDR3 contains 14 residues. The V gene lost 10 bases and the J gene lost 4 bases, with 19 bases spanning the gap. CDR3 nucleotide sequence: TGTGCCACCCAACACGATCTGGGCCCCACTGAAGCTTTCTTT. This encodes CATQHDLGPTEAFF. Variable domain in full (rest from reference TRBV2 and TRBJ1-1): EPEVTQTPSHQVTQMGQEVILRCVPISNHLYFYWYRQILGQKVEFLVSFYNNEISEKSEIFDDQFSVERPDGSNFTLKIRSTKLEDSAMYFCATQHDLGPTEAFFGQGTRLTVV.

The V and J genes are TRBV19 and TRBJ2-5, with D perhaps TRBD2 (5 bases). This CDR3 comprises 14 residues. Trimming pared 3 bases from V and 1 base from J, leaving 9 bases between. Germline V gene data show CDR1 as LNHDA and CDR2 as SQIVND (reference sequence). The CDR3 region has the DNA TGTGCCAGTAGTATCCCCGGGGTCCAAGAGACCCAGTACTTC. Its protein is CASSIPGVQETQYF.

This clone was detected a few times. V and J are TRBV25-1 and TRBJ1-1; D ambiguous. This CDR3 contains 13 residues. Trimming took 6 bases from V and 5 from J, leaving 13 bases between them. Germline CDR1 reads MGHDK; CDR2 reads SYGVNS. The CDR3 sequence: CASRGSLGTEAFF. The DNA of the CDR3 is TGTGCCAGCAGGGGGAGTTTGGGTACTGAAGCTTTCTTT.

This clone is a singleton in its sample. The chain employs TRBV6-6 and TRBJ1-2; 9 bases are shared with TRBD1. After removal of 2 bases from V and 4 bases from J, the junction contained 5 bases not matched to a gene. The CDR3 extends over 15 amino acids. From germline, CDR1 is MNHNY and CDR2 SVGAGI (reference sequence). In DNA, the CDR3 is TGTGCCAGCAGTTACGGGACAGGGAGGTTCTATGGCTACACCTTC. Translation: CASSYGTGRFYGYTF.

The rearrangement uses TRBV12-2 and TRBJ2-2; the table calls TRBD2, which could not be checked here. TRBV12-2 is listed as a pseudogene. This CDR3 is 17 amino acids long. CDR3 sequence reads: CASRFLPGLAVIGELFF. In DNA form, the CDR3 reads TGTGCAAGTCGCTTCCTACCGGGACTAGCAGTAATTGGGGAGCTGTTTTTT.

The chain carries TRBV9 and TRBJ1-1, with 8 bases fitting TRBD1. Germline V gene data show CDR1 as SGDLS and CDR2 as YYNGEE. The CDR3 extends over 13 amino acids. J was trimmed by 3 bases and V by 4 bases; bases with no gene match: 2. The CDR3 spells CASSKQGDTEAFF. Here the CDR3 DNA reads TGTGCCAGCAGCAAACAGGGGGACACTGAAGCTTTCTTT.

V and J are TRBV19 and TRBJ1-1; D not resolved. The germline V gene has CDR1 LNHDA and CDR2 SQIVND (reference sequence). The V and J ends lost 6 bases and 1 base respectively, with 15 bases between them. The CDR3 runs 15 residues. CDR3 region: CASSQSGEGNTEAFF. In DNA form, the CDR3 reads TGTGCCAGTAGCCAGTCCGGGGAAGGGAACACTGAAGCTTTCTTT.

The chain carries TRBV27 and TRBJ1-5; TRBD1 matches 10 bases. CDR1 is MNHEY, CDR2 SMNVEV, per germline (reference sequence). The CDR3 consists of 14 residues. With V trimmed by 5 bases and J by 5 bases, 3 bases remained unmatched. In DNA, the CDR3 is TGTGCCAGCAGTAGACAGGGGGCCTATCAGCCCCAGCATTTT. This translates into CASSRQGAYQPQHF.

The chain recombines TRBV7-9 with TRBJ2-3; TRBD2 is a possible D gene (7 bases). Germline CDR1 reads SEHNR; CDR2 reads FQNEAQ (reference sequence). Trimming left V 5 bases short and J 4 bases short, with 16 bases between. The CDR3 extends over 15 amino acids. The CDR3 sequence: CASSPGLGGADTQYF. The CDR3 bases are TGTGCCAGCAGCCCCGGACTAGGGGGGGCAGATACGCAGTATTTT.

The J gene is TRBJ2-7, the V gene TRBV27, with 14 bases identical to TRBD2. This CDR3 has 16 amino acids. CDR1 and CDR2 from the germline V gene are MNHEY and SMNVEV (reference sequence). V shed 1 base and J 4 bases; nucleotides not matched to a gene: 3. The CDR3 DNA reads as TGTGCCAGCAGTTTATTGACTAGCGGGGGGGTTTACGAGCAGTACTTC. Amino acids: CASSLLTSGGVYEQYF.

The chain combines TRBV18 with TRBJ1-1; no definite D call. Germline V CDR1 and CDR2: KGHSH, LQKENI. Trimming left V 3 bases short and J 0 bases short, with 11 bases between. This CDR3 has 15 residues. CDR3 nucleotide sequence: TGTGCCAGCTCACCGTCCCCAGACATGAACACTGAAGCTTTCTTT. It is translated as CASSPSPDMNTEAFF.

V usage is TRBV7-8 and J usage is TRBJ1-3; 7 bases fit TRBD1. Germline assignment: CDR1 SGHVS and CDR2 FQNEAQ. The CDR3 has 16 amino acids. With 5 bases clipped from V and 0 bases from J, the junction kept 7 bases outside the gene matches. The CDR3 sequence is CASSGTGVSSGNTIYF. The CDR3 nucleotides are TGTGCCAGCAGCGGAACAGGGGTCTCCTCTGGAAACACCATATATTTT.

The chain joins TRBV4-2 to TRBJ2-3; 7 nucleotides match TRBD2. The V gene's germline CDR1 is LGHNA and CDR2 YNFKEQ. J lost 5 bases, V lost 0 bases, and 11 bases had no gene match. CDR3 length: 17 amino acids. This CDR3 is CASSQDPSGEVGDTQYF. As DNA, the CDR3 is TGTGCCAGCAGCCAAGATCCGAGCGGGGAGGTGGGAGATACGCAGTATTTT.

The rearrangement links TRBV5-1 to TRBJ2-3, with 8 bases identical to TRBD1. Germline V CDR1 and CDR2: SGHRS, YFSETQ. Trimming at V came to 3 bases and at J to 1 base, leaving 7 bases not matched to a gene. This CDR3 has 16 amino acids. The CDR3 is CASSSTPGQGTDTQYF. CDR3 coding DNA: TGCGCCAGCAGCTCCACTCCGGGACAGGGCACAGATACGCAGTATTTT.

The chain couples TRBV27 to TRBJ2-6, with D possibly matching TRBD1 (6 bases). Trimming took off 3 bases at V and 0 bases at J, with 12 bases between the two ends. The CDR3 is 17 amino acids. CDR1 and CDR2 (germline): MNHEY, SMNVEV (reference sequence). This chain's CDR3 is CASSFSGQHSGANVLTF. The CDR3 nucleotides are TGTGCCAGCAGTTTTTCCGGACAGCACTCTGGGGCCAACGTCCTGACTTTC.

This clone has just one count. The chain's CDR3 is CASSLGAGGRTDTQYF. Here the CDR3 DNA reads TGCGCCAGCAGCTTGGGAGCGGGGGGGCGGACAGATACGCAGTATTTT. V usage is TRBV5-1 and J usage is TRBJ2-3; TRBD2 matches 10 bases. The germline V gene encodes CDR1 SGHRS and CDR2 YFSETQ. V shed 0 bases, J shed 3 bases, and the junction held 4 bases outside the gene matches. CDR3 length equals 16 residues.

The chain has TRBV13 and TRBJ2-7; 9 bases fit TRBD1. The ends lost 4 bases at V and 4 bases at J; junction bases unmatched: 8. From germline, CDR1 is PRHDT and CDR2 FYEKMQ (reference sequence). This CDR3 comprises 15 residues. For the CDR3, the DNA is TGTGCCAGCAGCTGGCAGGGACAGGGAAATTACGAGCAGTACTTC. This codes for CASSWQGQGNYEQYF. The full variable domain, completed using reference TRBV13 and TRBJ2-7, is AAGVIQSPRHLIKEKRETATLKCYPIPRHDTVYWYQQGPGQDPQFLISFYEKMQSDKGSIPDRFSAQQFSDYHSELNMSSLELGDSALYFCASSWQGQGNYEQYFGPGTRLTVT.